The rows below give T cell receptor beta chains drawn from one sample of a study of blood T cells in healthy people across ages. TCRdb called the 5' RACE reads again in MiXCR, with one record for every CDR3 protein. The sample lists around 800,000 distinct CDR3 sequences; roughly 25% were seen once. A further study also used this sample, focusing on T cells of mothers and their children.

Input material: blood. The origin of the receptors is a boy between 10 and 17 years old in good health. Both conserved end residues are trimmed from each CDR3. Each record gives: D gene, V gene, CDR3 protein. A D gene is named only where the DNA matches it firmly.

d_gene: TRBD2; v_gene: TRBV5-1; CDR3aa: ASSFGGASNEQF
d_gene: .; v_gene: TRBV20-1; CDR3aa: SAPSRGGEKLF
d_gene: .; v_gene: TRBV10-3; CDR3aa: AISEGQGSNQPQH
d_gene: .; v_gene: TRBV29-1; CDR3aa: SGGRGLYTEAF
d_gene: .; v_gene: TRBV20-1; CDR3aa: SASAGARSYNEQF
d_gene: .; v_gene: TRBV28; CDR3aa: ASSPLGSGNTIY
d_gene: .; v_gene: TRBV29-1; CDR3aa: SVEEKEGVGYEQY
d_gene: .; v_gene: TRBV28; CDR3aa: ASSLEWRGRSVGSPLH
d_gene: .; v_gene: TRBV5-1; CDR3aa: ASSLQQGRETQY
d_gene: .; v_gene: TRBV7-3; CDR3aa: ASSLYRGAGSSLH
d_gene: .; v_gene: TRBV14; CDR3aa: ASSQGLGSEQY
d_gene: TRBD1; v_gene: TRBV5-1; CDR3aa: ASSSPTGYNEQF
d_gene: .; v_gene: TRBV20-1; CDR3aa: SGYMGRKAF
d_gene: .; v_gene: TRBV6-5; CDR3aa: AISAEYNEQF
d_gene: .; v_gene: TRBV7-9; CDR3aa: ASSLEQDAEAF
d_gene: TRBD2; v_gene: TRBV6-2/TRBV6-3; CDR3aa: ASTKAGGRETQY
d_gene: .; v_gene: TRBV20-1; CDR3aa: SARGRAYEQY
d_gene: .; v_gene: TRBV5-1; CDR3aa: ASSLAPSASTDTQY
d_gene: .; v_gene: TRBV20-1; CDR3aa: SAALGGGSETQY
d_gene: TRBD1; v_gene: TRBV2; CDR3aa: ASSETGVRLKQF
d_gene: .; v_gene: TRBV2; CDR3aa: ASSEWTLKEPDTQY
d_gene: .; v_gene: TRBV30; CDR3aa: AWTTAGNRPQH